Below are 16 T cell receptor beta chains sequenced from a single sample in a study of shared clonotypes between healthy human individuals. Profiled with immunoSEQ multiplex PCR; TCRdb holds only in-frame clones, not every one. Of about 710,000 clones detected, around 78% appear once; the ten largest clones hold 1.5% to 2%. The source material was memory CD4+ T cells sorted from blood. Subset specified: CD45RA-negative fraction. These TCRs come from a woman aged 25 to 39 in good health.

This clone was seen only a few times. For the CDR3, the DNA is TGTGCCAGCACCTTGACAGGGGCCTTGAACACCGGGGAGCTGTTTTTT. This translates into CASTLTGALNTGELFF. This chain links TRBV28 with TRBJ2-2; 8 nucleotides line up with TRBD1. The trim removed 7 bases at V and 1 base at J, leaving 8 bases unmatched. Germline lookup yields CDR1 MDHEN and CDR2 SYDVKM. CDR3 length equals 16 residues.

The rearrangement joins TRBV5-4 to TRBJ1-2; a possible D gene is TRBD1 (6 bases). From germline, CDR1 is SGHNT and CDR2 YYREEE (reference sequence). Trimming stripped 5 bases from V and 8 bases from J, with 16 bases between. The CDR3 loop spans 13 amino acids. CDR3 in DNA: TGTGCCAGCAGGAAAGGAGGGGGGAAAGGCTACACCTTC. Amino acids: CASRKGGGKGYTF.

The chain links TRBV4-2 to TRBJ2-2; D perhaps matches TRBD2 (6 bases). The CDR3 consists of 17 residues. Trimming stripped 6 bases from V and 1 base from J, with 18 bases between. The germline gives CDR1 LGHNA, CDR2 YNFKEQ. The CDR3 nucleotides read TGTGCCAGCAGACAGACCGGCCAGGGACTGAACACCGGGGAGCTGTTTTTT. Protein: CASRQTGQGLNTGELFF.

The chain recombines TRBV5-1 with TRBJ2-3, with D uncertain. This CDR3 comprises 15 residues. Germline CDR1 and CDR2: SGHRS and YFSETQ. Trimming took off 7 bases at V and 6 bases at J, with 21 bases between the two ends. The CDR3 loop reads CASAQETSAWDTQYF. The DNA of the CDR3 is TGCGCCAGCGCTCAAGAGACCTCCGCGTGGGATACGCAGTATTTT.

The genes are TRBV6-6 and TRBJ1-5; D gene ambiguous. CDR3 length equals 13 residues. Trimming stripped 5 bases from V and 3 bases from J, with 8 bases between. The germline V gene has CDR1 MNHNY and CDR2 SVGAGI (reference sequence). The CDR3 DNA sequence: TGTGCCAGCAGTACCGGGCCCAATCAGCCCCAGCATTTT. Its protein product is CASSTGPNQPQHF.

This clone was picked up one time. The J gene is TRBJ1-1, the V gene TRBV18; D not resolved. This CDR3 is built from 14 residues. Germline values: CDR1 KGHSH, CDR2 LQKENI. Trimming took 1 base from V and 5 from J, leaving 11 bases between them. This chain's CDR3 is CASSPLEEGTEAFF. In DNA form, the CDR3 reads TGTGCCAGCTCACCACTAGAGGAAGGGACTGAAGCTTTCTTT.

V usage is TRBV19 and J usage is TRBJ2-2; TRBD2 is a possible D gene (6 bases). The V gene lost 0 bases and the J gene lost 0 bases, with 11 bases spanning the gap. This CDR3 is built from 17 residues. Germline CDR1 LNHDA, CDR2 SQIVND (reference sequence). CDR3 DNA sequence: TGTGCCAGTAGTATAGATGCAACTAGCCCGAACACCGGGGAGCTGTTTTTT. This gives the protein CASSIDATSPNTGELFF. Together with reference TRBV19 and TRBJ2-2, the CDR3 gives the full variable domain: DGGITQSPKYLFRKEGQNVTLSCEQNLNHDAMYWYRQDPGQGLRLIYYSQIVNDFQKGDIAEGYSVSREKKESFPLTVTSAQKNPTAFYLCASSIDATSPNTGELFFGEGSRLTVL.

This chain uses TRBV19 with TRBJ1-1; the D is unclear. CDR1 is LNHDA and CDR2 is SQIVND in the germline V gene (reference sequence). V was trimmed by 7 bases and J by 2 bases, leaving 11 bases between them. The CDR3 length is 13 residues. CDR3 nucleotide sequence: TGTGCCAGTACCCAACAAAGAAACACTGAAGCTTTCTTT. Translation: CASTQQRNTEAFF.

This clone was picked up a small number of times. The gene calls are TRBV6-5 and TRBJ1-5; the D is unclear. CDR1 is MNHEY and CDR2 is SVGAGI in the germline V gene. The CDR3 runs 14 residues. Trimming stripped 8 bases from V and 4 bases from J, with 15 bases between. The CDR3 nucleotides read TGTGCCAGCCAAAATCGGCAGGATAATCAGCCCCAGCATTTT. Residues: CASQNRQDNQPQHF.

V usage is TRBV11-2 and J usage is TRBJ1-1; maybe TRBD1 (6 bases). CDR1 and CDR2 (germline): SGHAT, FQNNGV. Trimming removed 4 bases from V and 4 bases from J, with 16 bases in between. This CDR3 comprises 15 residues. CDR3 sequence (DNA): TGTGCCAGCAGCTCCAGGGGCGCGGGTGTCACTGAAGCTTTCTTT. Translated: CASSSRGAGVTEAFF.

The chain employs TRBV5-1 and TRBJ1-5, with 7 positions matching TRBD1. CDR3 length: 15 amino acids. V was clipped by 4 bases and J by 3 bases; unmatched bases: 7. Germline V gives CDR1 SGHRS, CDR2 YFSETQ. The CDR3 loop reads CASSPQGTDNQPQHF. CDR3 in DNA: TGCGCCAGCAGCCCGCAAGGGACAGACAATCAGCCCCAGCATTTT.

The J gene is TRBJ1-2, the V gene TRBV4-2, with D tentatively TRBD1 (5 bases). Germline lookup yields CDR1 LGHNA and CDR2 YNFKEQ. CDR3 length equals 14 residues. Trimming left V 0 bases short and J 3 bases short, with 8 bases between. Here the CDR3 DNA reads TGTGCCAGCAGCCAAGACCGAGGGGACTATGGCTACACCTTC. This codes for CASSQDRGDYGYTF.

With respect to this clone: Other DNA sequences in the sample encode the same CDR3. The V call is TRBV7-9, the J call TRBJ2-2, with TRBD2 matching over 9 bases. Unmatched junction bases numbered 4, after V lost 1 base and J lost 4 bases. The CDR3 is made up of 16 amino acids. Per germline, CDR1 SEHNR and CDR2 FQNEAQ (reference sequence). CDR3 sequence (DNA): TGTGCCAGCAGCTTAGGCGGCGGGAGGGTCACCGGGGAGCTGTTTTTT. The encoded protein is CASSLGGGRVTGELFF.

In its sample, this clone was seen a few times. The chain carries TRBV25-1 and TRBJ2-2; 11 bases line up with TRBD2. V lost 10 bases and J lost 2; bases outside the gene matches: 6. The germline gives CDR1 MGHDK, CDR2 SYGVNS. This CDR3 region has 15 residues. DNA of the CDR3: TGTGCCACTGGACTAGCGGGCTTTAACACCGGGGAGCTGTTTTTT. Its translation: CATGLAGFNTGELFF. The whole variable domain, remainder taken from reference TRBV25-1 and TRBJ2-2, is EADIYQTPRYLVIGTGKKITLECSQTMGHDKMYWYQQDPGMELHLIHYSYGVNSTEKGDLSSESTVSRIRTEHFPLTLESARPSHTSQYLCATGLAGFNTGELFFGEGSRLTVL.

The chain links TRBV5-1 to TRBJ1-4, with a weak D call TRBD1 (5 bases). V lost 1 base and J 6 bases, leaving 13 bases between the germline ends. The CDR3 loop spans 15 amino acids. The germline V gene encodes CDR1 SGHRS and CDR2 YFSETQ. Here the CDR3 DNA reads TGCGCCAGCAGCTTGTTTGGGGGGTCGGATGAAAAACTGTTTTTT. Its translation is CASSLFGGSDEKLFF.

This clone was seen only once. This chain joins TRBV27 and TRBJ2-7, with 9 bases lining up with TRBD2. Germline CDR1 MNHEY, CDR2 SMNVEV (reference sequence). This CDR3 region has 14 residues. The V and J ends lost 11 bases and 2 bases, in that order; junction bases with no gene match: 10. The DNA of the CDR3 is TGTGCCGTTCGACGGACTAGCGTACCCTACGAGCAGTACTTC. Protein: CAVRRTSVPYEQYF.